This T cell receptor beta chain derives from a study of blood T cell repertoires in COVID-19. Study overall: Sources were T cells, B-cell-depleted T cells, or PBMCs; the material itself was cDNA or gDNA.

The junction had 9 bases not matched to a gene; V was cut back by 6 bases and J by 3 bases. Germline V gene sequence: CDR1 MNHEY, CDR2 SVGAGI. CDR3 length: 15 residues. Clones were sequenced by immunoSEQ multiplex PCR, and TCRdb holds only the in-frame ones, with some missing. The sample lists approximately 300,000 clones; approximately 92% were seen once. In terms of age and location, participants ranged from roughly 18 to 89 years and lived in about 25 US areas. Membership in each cohort depended on participant-reported clinical history. The receptor was derived from a young woman who had recovered from COVID-19. The specimen was PBMCs or T cells enriched from blood (not recorded which). The J gene is TRBJ1-2, the V gene TRBV6-5; the match to TRBD1 covers 8 bases. The CDR3 sequence: CASSTSGGAHYGYTF. DNA for the CDR3: TGTGCCAGCAGCACCTCAGGGGGCGCGCACTATGGCTACACCTTC.